Reported below is one TCR beta chain. Its antigen is undetermined. V shed 1 base and J 0 bases; nucleotides not matched to a gene: 6. This CDR3 comprises 17 residues. The germline gives CDR1 SEHNR, CDR2 FQNEAQ (reference sequence). The data stem from a study of cytomegalovirus exposure and HLA in healthy donors. The study, taken as a whole, reports: TRBV6-2, TRBV6-3 and some other V segments were unresolvable in 87-base-pair reads.

Amplification used 60 Vbeta primers and 13 Jbeta primers. Original processing methods: In a later analysis, around 11 million of some 80 million unique beta chains occurred in at least two donors. Only in-frame clones appear in the TCRdb table, and some are missing; sequencing was by immunoSEQ multiplex PCR. Clone size and V and J calls were adopted from that table, with D and trimming inferred from the DNA. This sample has 60,000 or so clones, with about 89% found just once. Sequencing input: PBMCs. The sequence was obtained from a young man in good health and CMV-seropositive. The V and J genes are TRBV7-9 and TRBJ1-2; 9 bases line up with TRBD1. DNA of the CDR3: TGTGCCAGCAGCTTAGATACAGGGGGCTGGGCTAACTATGGCTACACCTTC. Translating gives CASSLDTGGWANYGYTF.